This TCR beta chain appears in the sequencing data of a study of T cell responses to AZD1222 COVID-19 vaccine (dated by TCRdb to about 2021). With respect to the entire study: TCR sequencing was performed for about 240 trial participants, of whom roughly 200 were given two doses of AZD1222 and approximately 26 were given two doses of MenACWY control vaccine. Enrollment into the trials was organized by age into subgroups of 18-55, 56-69 and 70-plus years, and those subgroups contained approximately 160, 26 and 62 TCR-sequenced participants, respectively.

CDR1 and CDR2 were assigned from the germline V gene as SGHTA and FQGNSA. Cut back by 4 bases and 2 bases, the V and J ends lie 26 bases apart. Reading from cysteine to phenylalanine, the CDR3 counts 19 amino acids. The retained sequence is limited to the CDR3, 57 bases, with the frame set at the first base. Read against the paper, the sample's time point label means: about 28 days (+/-7) after the second vaccine dose. AZD1222 recipients whose second dose came at about 4 weeks and those whose second dose came at about 12 weeks were combined into one group, since spike-specific TCR depth and breadth did not differ between the two schedules. The vaccinee samples were drawn from two UK trials, COV001 and COV002, one of which was a single-blind randomized controlled phase 2/3 trial testing AZD1222 (ChAdOx1 nCoV-19) in healthy adults. For TCRbeta chain sequencing, PBMC samples from trial participants were taken at day 0 and at day 28 after the second dose.

The CDR3 regions of human TCRbeta chains were subjected to immunosequencing. In the authors' own workflow: TCRs in the repertoires were matched against a reference library of SARS-CoV-2-specific TCRs that had been generated with the MIRA antigen-specificity platform. Breadth meant the fraction of unique TCRs that were SARS-CoV-2-associated, whereas depth meant the fraction of total T cells that were SARS-CoV-2-associated. Using the MIRA data, each spike-specific TCR was assigned both to the spike region to which the TCR was reactive and to a CD4 or CD8 class. Log10-transformed breadth and depth values were compared by one-way ANOVA with Sidak's multiple comparisons tests. TCRdb provides this immuneACCESS table in a form limited to in-frame rearrangements. Some clones are lacking; in checked studies, under half of them reflect an unresolved V gene, and why the rest are absent is not known. Clone size and V and J calls were adopted from that table, with D and trimming inferred from the DNA. Recorded for this sample are more than 95,000 clones; around 84% of them occurred a single time. In total, the top ten clones hold about 27% of the sample.

In the case of this clone: The antigen it recognizes is unknown. Per-nucleotide qualities are absent, and no much larger clonotype sits a single base away.

Study-wide conclusions, independent of this receptor: Conclusions about previously exposed vaccinees are limited because only 6 or 7 AZD1222 recipients were SARS-CoV-2 seropositive at baseline. The 56-69-year group was small, and its depth increase did not reach significance, likely because of low power. Because no day 14 peak-response samples were available, repertoires were characterized only after the peak T cell response. Reportedly, almost half of the unique spike-specific TCRs recognized epitopes lying outside the regions that are mutated in the B.1.351 and B.1.1.7 variants. Most participants were white British and females outnumbered males, and the authors suggested that clonal diversity may have been underestimated. CD4 TCRs associated with the vaccine covered the entire spike protein, and the dominant responses were in regions 160-218 and 743-854. After two AZD1222 doses, spike-specific TCR breadth and depth were significantly higher than at day 0 and than in MenACWY recipients.

The rearrangement joined TRBV7-2 to TRBJ1-1; perhaps TRBD1 is the D gene, with 5 bases matching. This clonotype was sampled from an adult who received the AZD1222 COVID-19 vaccine. The specimen was peripheral blood, collected 28 days after the second AZD1222 dose. The DNA sequence follows: TGTGCCAGCAGCTCTTACACAGGTGGAGTCATGGGAGGAAACACTGAAGCTTTCTTT. Its product reads: CASSSYTGGVMGGNTEAFF.